Below, one TCR beta chain is given with its context. This clonotype was seen many times. Its recognized antigen is unknown. No quality values exist for individual bases; no much larger clone is one base distant. This sample is part of a study of blood T cells in healthy people across ages (dated by TCRdb to 2014 to 2015). About the study as a whole: In model experiments, template switching captured roughly one uniquely barcoded TCR beta cDNA molecule for every two T cells. The study measured age-related changes in TCR beta repertoire diversity using deep sequencing normalized with unique cDNA molecular identifiers. The donors were divided into four age groups: young (average about 15 years), middle-aged (over 35), aged (approximately 59) and long-lived (more than 75). To avoid experimental bias, donors of different ages were distributed randomly across sequencing lanes. For two donors (one aged 18 to 29 and one aged 80 or older), the study analyzed two additional independent replicas of 1 million unique cDNA reads from the same blood draw.

Results the study describes overall, beyond this receptor: Because the CMV infection status of the donors was unknown, age-related changes in expanded clonotypes may potentially have been confounded. Bulk unsorted PBMC profiling prevented conclusive comparison of naive and antigen-experienced compartments. Compared with the aged group, the long-lived group had more naive CD4+ T cells, fewer expanded clones and increased TCR diversity, suggesting age selection. The percentage of naive T cells measured by flow cytometry correlated strongly with observed TCR beta diversity. Estimates of total diversity based on one million sequenced T cells were regarded as lower bounds and as underestimates. As age increased, observed TCR beta diversity per million T cells dropped in a roughly linear way, and a significant reduction was already evident by age roughly 40.

The donors were around 39 Caucasian individuals from Russia, aged roughly 6 to 100 years, who were systemically healthy. Each donor gave about 10 milliliters of peripheral blood, drawn into EDTA-treated Vacutainer tubes. Ficoll-Paque density-gradient centrifugation was used to isolate PBMCs, with at least 6.5 million per sample. Trizol reagent was used to extract total RNA from PBMCs, with at least 6 micrograms per sample. The percentages of naive CD45RAhigh/CD27high T cells were determined by flow cytometry on a PBMC aliquot from every donor. The V and J ends are trimmed by 2 bases and 5 bases, leaving 11 bases between them. The germline V gene provides CDR1 SGHRS and CDR2 YFSETQ. The CDR3, cysteine through phenylalanine, is 13 amino acids long. Solely the CDR3 DNA is kept, with 39 bases framed from the first base. The library was produced with 5' RACE. The sample was run on an Illumina HiSeq 2500. A second roughly 7 to 11 cycle PCR used a sample-barcoded 5' primer and a J-beta primer mix. Each TCR beta cDNA molecule received a unique molecular identifier from a template-switch 5' adaptor carrying 12 random nucleotides. At least 3 million CDR3-containing paired-end reads were obtained from each sample. The Mint cDNA synthesis kit, primed by a TRBC-specific oligonucleotide, was used to synthesize first-strand cDNA from all RNA. All cDNA was treated with uracil-DNA glycosylase and then went through a first 18-cycle PCR with the universal primers M1SS and BC2_uni_R. The authors' analysis ran thus. Each sample was normalized by randomly selecting 1 million high-quality reads, each carrying a distinct molecular identifier. Instead of being binned into consensus sequences, reads that shared molecular identifiers were thrown out. MiTCR, with a Q25 quality threshold and the strictest error-elimination algorithm, was used for CDR3 identification, clonotype clustering and error correction. Lower-bound total TCR beta diversity was estimated with a nonparametric unseen species model using Euler transformation. The raw public data were reprocessed by TCRdb itself: fastp quality trimming at Q25, MiXCR clonotype calling, in-frame beta chains only. When rows share a CDR3 protein, they turn into one entry using the most common DNA and genes. The V and J calls and clone size come from TCRdb's table, not from the authors' own analysis. The sample table lists fewer than 750,000 distinct CDR3 sequences, 40% to 65% of them with a count of one. Approximately 15% of the sample is in the top ten clones.

The V and J genes are TRBV5-1 and TRBJ2-7; the D gene identity is not certain. The sample comprised blood. The TCR was taken from a woman older than 75 in good health. The sequenced DNA: TGCGCCAGCAGCTTAGGACCCACAGACGAGCAGTACTTC. This gives the protein CASSLGPTDEQYF.